This TCR beta chain emerged from a study of shared clonotypes between healthy human individuals. Assay used: immunoSEQ multiplex PCR; TCRdb lists only in-frame clones, some missing. The sample has about 2 million clones, less than 95% seen once. The CDR3 has 10 amino acids. Germline CDR1 reads MDHEN; CDR2 reads SYDVKM. The germline V and J ends were trimmed by 9 bases and 7 bases, with 9 bases remaining between them. Naive CD8 populations comprised CD45RO-negative cells positively selected for CCR7, excluding terminally differentiated effector memory CD45RA+ cells. Sequences were obtained from naive CD8+ T cells sorted from blood. The chain couples TRBV28 to TRBJ1-1; D is unclear. The receptor was derived from a man aged 18-30 years in good health. As DNA, the CDR3 is TGTGCCAGTAGGGATTATGAAGCTTTCTTT. It encodes CASRDYEAFF.